The 9 T cell receptor beta chains below come from one sample, sequenced in a study of blood T cells in healthy people across ages. A second 7 to 11 cycle PCR used barcoded and J-beta primers. TCRdb reprocessed the 5' RACE reads with MiXCR, giving one entry per CDR3 protein. The sample records hundreds of thousands of distinct CDR3 sequences, about 36% being singletons. Sequencing used blood. These receptors came from a man between 18 and 35 years old in good health.

In the case of this clonotype: Possible read error: a much larger clone is one base away. V and J are TRBV7-2 and TRBJ2-1, with 8 bases aligning to TRBD2. Trimming cost V 1 base and J 8 bases; bases outside gene matches: 10. The V gene's germline CDR1 is SGHTA and CDR2 FQGNSA. This CDR3 spans 16 amino acids. The CDR3 loop is CASSLVGGGTYDEQFF. The CDR3 DNA reads TGTGCCAGCAGCTTAGTGGGCGGGGGGACATACGATGAGCAGTTCTTC. The full variable domain, in which reference TRBV7-2 and TRBJ2-1 provide the parts outside the CDR3, is GAGVSQSPSNKVTEKGKDVELRCDPISGHTALYWYRQSLGQGLEFLIYFQGNSAPDKSGLPSDRFSAERTGGSVSTLTIQRTQQEDSAVYLCASSLVGGGTYDEQFFGPGTRLTVL.

The V gene is TRBV20-1, the J gene TRBJ2-1, with TRBD1 identical over 7 bases. The J call could be wrong; TRBJ2-7 is a better fit for the DNA end. The germline CDR1 and CDR2 sequences are DFQATT and SNEGSKA (reference sequence). This CDR3 is 17 amino acids long. The CDR3 here is CSAALDRVRSSYNEQYF. In DNA form, the CDR3 reads TGCAGTGCTGCCCTTGACAGGGTTCGATCCTCCTACAATGAGCAGTACTTC.

Details on this clonotype: This may arise from a read error, as a much more abundant clone is one base away. V gene TRBV5-1 combines with J gene TRBJ2-1, with D maybe TRBD1 (5 bases). CDR1 and CDR2 from the germline V gene are SGHRS and YFSETQ. The CDR3 is 15 amino acids. The CDR3 is CASNLDGHSYNEQFF. CDR3 sequence (DNA): TGCGCCAGCAACTTGGATGGACATTCCTACAATGAGCAGTTCTTC.

The rearrangement uses TRBV3-1 and TRBJ2-7; TRBD1 might be the D (7 bases). CDR1 and CDR2 (germline): LGHDT, YNNKEL (reference sequence). The V and J ends lost 1 base and 2 bases respectively, with 12 bases between them. The CDR3 covers 15 residues. In DNA, the CDR3 is TGTGCCAGCAGCCAAGGACAGGGAGGACCCTACGAGCAGTACTTC. This encodes CASSQGQGGPYEQYF.

At least ten counts were recorded for this clonotype. The junction shows a germline mismatch at one end, possibly a read error. The rearrangement joins TRBV5-1 to TRBJ2-3; a possible D gene is TRBD1 (6 bases). The CDR3 is 14 amino acids. Per the germline V gene, CDR1 is SGHRS and CDR2 is YFSETQ. The CDR3 DNA reads as TGTGCCAGCAGCTTCCCAGGGGGCACAGATACGCAGTATTTT. Amino acids: CASSFPGGTDTQYF. Full variable domain (missing parts from reference TRBV5-1 and TRBJ2-3): KAGVTQTPRYLIKTRGQQVTLSCSPISGHRSVSWYQQTPGQGLQFLFEYFSETQRNKGNFPGRFSGRQFSNSRSEMNVSTLELGDSALYLCASSFPGGTDTQYFGPGTRLTVL.

This clonotype showed up just a few times. CDR3 sequence: CASDGGPNYGYTF. As DNA, the CDR3 is TGTGCCAGCGATGGGGGGCCCAACTATGGCTACACCTTC. The chain employs TRBV2 and TRBJ1-2, with D possibly TRBD1 on 6 matching bases. Germline loops: CDR1 SNHLY, CDR2 FYNNEI. The CDR3 runs 13 residues. The V end lost 8 bases, the J end lost 2 bases, and 12 bases lay between the germline ends.

The chain carries TRBV10-3 and TRBJ2-5; TRBD2 matches 11 bases. CDR1 is ENHRY and CDR2 is SYGVKD in the germline V gene. With V trimmed by 4 bases and J by 11 bases, 18 bases remained unmatched. There are 17 residues in the CDR3. The CDR3 spells CAISGPVAGGPGNEQYF. The CDR3 nucleotides read TGTGCCATCAGTGGTCCGGTAGCGGGGGGGCCCGGCAATGAGCAGTACTTC.

The chain has TRBV4-2 and TRBJ1-2; D is possibly TRBD1 (5 bases). Trimming took off 5 bases at V and 0 bases at J, with 16 bases between the two ends. Per the germline V gene, CDR1 is LGHNA and CDR2 is YNFKEQ. The CDR3 covers 16 residues. In DNA form, the CDR3 reads TGTGCCAGCAGCGCTCAACCGGGACCTACTAACTATGGCTACACCTTC. It encodes CASSAQPGPTNYGYTF.

V gene TRBV18 combines with J gene TRBJ2-5, with 10 bases aligning to TRBD2. With V trimmed by 2 bases and J by 4 bases, 7 bases remained unmatched. This CDR3 is 16 amino acids long. Germline V lookup: CDR1 KGHSH, CDR2 LQKENI. The CDR3 loop reads CASSPMTSGSGETQYF. As DNA, the CDR3 is TGTGCCAGCTCACCAATGACTAGCGGGTCGGGAGAGACCCAGTACTTC.